Listed below are T cell receptor beta chains from one sample, sequenced in a study of Ad26.COV2.S vaccination and SARS-CoV-2 variants. This table comes from immunoSEQ multiplex PCR, and its TCRdb copy is limited to in-frame clones, with some not included. This repertoire shows around 450,000 clones, 80% to 95% found once; its top ten account for 12%. Sequences were derived from peripheral blood, sampled in a trial of Ad26.COV2.S vaccine versus placebo. All receptors derive from a person between 18 and 59 years old who received the Ad26.COV2.S COVID-19 vaccine or a placebo. Both conserved end residues are trimmed from each CDR3.

V gene: TRBV19; CDR3 protein: ASSIDRGGNEKLF
V gene: TRBV19; CDR3 protein: ASSPSADRVWGYT
V gene: TRBV27; CDR3 protein: ASSFGANYGYT
V gene: TRBV30; CDR3 protein: AWSNSGRSDTQY
V gene: TRBV10-2; CDR3 protein: ASSPQKNEQF
V gene: TRBV4-1; CDR3 protein: ASSQGVSSTYEQY
V gene: TRBV18; CDR3 protein: ASSRGSNQETQY
V gene: TRBV5-6; CDR3 protein: ASSSLGQSYEQY
V gene: TRBV7-8; CDR3 protein: ASSLVRKGGEQF
V gene: TRBV6-5; CDR3 protein: ASSYGQGHGYT
V gene: TRBV12-3/TRBV12-4; CDR3 protein: ASSLNRVEKLF
V gene: TRBV5-4; CDR3 protein: ASTQTGWGHNEQF
V gene: TRBV7-8; CDR3 protein: ASSLRLKGGGTQY
V gene: TRBV3-1/TRBV3-2; CDR3 protein: ASSQKAF
V gene: TRBV5-6; CDR3 protein: ASSLVEWHEQF
V gene: TRBV4-2; CDR3 protein: ASSQDWGIEKLF
V gene: TRBV6-2/TRBV6-3; CDR3 protein: ASSYLGDELAF
V gene: TRBV5-5; CDR3 protein: ASSLQAVTDTQY
V gene: TRBV3-1/TRBV3-2; CDR3 protein: ASSGQGSSTEAF
V gene: TRBV30; CDR3 protein: AWKTSRTGELF
V gene: TRBV7-2; CDR3 protein: ASSGTRDYEQY
V gene: TRBV30; CDR3 protein: AWNARTDQPQH
V gene: TRBV7-9; CDR3 protein: ASSPRSGGTVYEQY
V gene: TRBV4-3; CDR3 protein: ASSPTLLGGVTNEQF
V gene: TRBV4-3; CDR3 protein: ASSQELGQEGEKLF
V gene: TRBV11-2; CDR3 protein: ASSLEGLAKSTDTQY
V gene: TRBV6-5; CDR3 protein: ASRSPGGSTDTQY
V gene: TRBV18; CDR3 protein: ASSPWDYPYEQY
V gene: TRBV4-1; CDR3 protein: ASSLSTLGTDTQY
V gene: TRBV7-2; CDR3 protein: ASSWYEQY
V gene: TRBV3-1/TRBV3-2; CDR3 protein: ASSQDRSDRRSSYEQY
V gene: TRBV20-1; CDR3 protein: SARISAEQF
V gene: TRBV7-9; CDR3 protein: ASSFGPGPGYTGELF
V gene: TRBV2; CDR3 protein: ASNVGGGGYGYT
V gene: TRBV11-3; CDR3 protein: ASSLVSRHPSSGRSYEQY
V gene: TRBV19; CDR3 protein: ASSIRQGAAF
V gene: TRBV9; CDR3 protein: ASSLGTDFNSPLH
V gene: TRBV2; CDR3 protein: ASRPGTSGSDEQF
V gene: TRBV7-9; CDR3 protein: ASSYPPDLNTEAF
V gene: TRBV11-2; CDR3 protein: ASSFVPVLGGDYGYT
V gene: TRBV9; CDR3 protein: ASSEGQSSYNSPLH
V gene: TRBV14; CDR3 protein: ASSKRVQVMNTEAF
V gene: TRBV5-1; CDR3 protein: ASSPGGGSYNEQF
V gene: TRBV30; CDR3 protein: AWSAGQSGEKLF
V gene: TRBV4-3; CDR3 protein: ASSQDSTDTQY
V gene: TRBV7-2; CDR3 protein: ASSFQGGSYEQY
V gene: TRBV11-3; CDR3 protein: ASSLEAGYEQY
V gene: TRBV7-2; CDR3 protein: ASSSSFRGRTDTQY
V gene: TRBV24-1; CDR3 protein: ATSGTGSNTGELF
V gene: TRBV5-1; CDR3 protein: ASSLQPMASNEQF
V gene: TRBV27; CDR3 protein: ASKTGVTTDTQY
V gene: TRBV29-1; CDR3 protein: SVGSREDQPQH
V gene: TRBV5-1; CDR3 protein: ASSVSLAGGTDTQY
V gene: TRBV27; CDR3 protein: ASSFNRREEAF
V gene: TRBV29-1; CDR3 protein: SVLGQGGGQETQY
V gene: TRBV3-1/TRBV3-2; CDR3 protein: ASSRDGNTIY
V gene: TRBV5-4; CDR3 protein: ASSSGQGNYGYT